A selection of T cell receptor beta chains follows, all from one sample in a study of blood T cell repertoires in COVID-19. Using immunoSEQ multiplex PCR, the repertoire was profiled, and TCRdb retains in-frame clones only, with some absent. The sample holds a few hundred thousand clones; 80% to 90% are singletons and the top ten take about 6%. Material for sequencing was peripheral blood. The source of these receptors is a man aged 18 to 30 who had recovered from COVID-19. Both conserved end residues are part of each CDR3. A D gene is named only where the DNA matches it firmly. Size tells how often a clone was seen (once, few, many) or the class of an expanded clone, and some rows leave it out.

V gene: TRBV7-2
clone size: NA
D gene: NA
J gene: TRBJ2-5
CDR3 DNA: TGTGCCAGCAGCCCCCGGAAACGGACAGCGCAAGAGACCCAGTACTTC
CDR3 protein: CASSPRKRTAQETQYF

V gene: TRBV7-9
clone size: few
D gene: NA
J gene: TRBJ2-3
CDR3 DNA: TGTGCCAGCAGCCCCCGACAGAGCACAGATACGCAGTATTTT
CDR3 protein: CASSPRQSTDTQYF

V gene: TRBV7-3
clone size: NA
D gene: NA
J gene: TRBJ1-3
CDR3 DNA: TGTGCCAGCAGCTTAAGGCCCGGGGACTCTGGAAACACCATATATTTT
CDR3 protein: CASSLRPGDSGNTIYF

V gene: TRBV6-5
clone size: NA
D gene: TRBD2
J gene: TRBJ2-3
CDR3 DNA: TGTGCCAGCAGTTATCTGCGGGGGACAGATACGCAGTATTTT
CDR3 protein: CASSYLRGTDTQYF

V gene: TRBV19
clone size: NA
D gene: NA
J gene: TRBJ2-4
CDR3 DNA: TGTGCCAGTAGCCTGGCTCCGGGGGCCAAAAACATTCAGTACTTC
CDR3 protein: CASSLAPGAKNIQYF

V gene: TRBV13
clone size: NA
D gene: TRBD1
J gene: TRBJ2-7
CDR3 DNA: TGTGCCAGCAGCCCCTCTCGACAGGGGGCCAACGAGCAGTACTTC
CDR3 protein: CASSPSRQGANEQYF

V gene: TRBV5-1
clone size: NA
D gene: NA
J gene: TRBJ2-3
CDR3 DNA: TGCGCCAGCAGCTCACTACAGGGGGGGGCCACAGATACGCAGTATTTT
CDR3 protein: CASSSLQGGATDTQYF

V gene: TRBV7-2
clone size: NA
D gene: TRBD1
J gene: TRBJ1-1
CDR3 DNA: TGTGCCAGCACGACAGGGCCGGATGACACTGAAGCTTTCTTT
CDR3 protein: CASTTGPDDTEAFF

V gene: TRBV7-9
clone size: NA
D gene: NA
J gene: TRBJ2-2
CDR3 DNA: TGTGCCAGCAGTCCAATCACCGGGGAGCTGTTTTTT
CDR3 protein: CASSPITGELFF

V gene: TRBV19
clone size: NA
D gene: TRBD2
J gene: TRBJ2-1
CDR3 DNA: TGTGCCAGTAGCTGGCGGGAGGGTGAGCAGTTCTTC
CDR3 protein: CASSWREGEQFF

V gene: TRBV5-8
clone size: once
D gene: NA
J gene: TRBJ2-3
CDR3 DNA: TGTGCCAGCAGCTTGGCGCTAGACTCTAGCACAGATACGCAGTATTTT
CDR3 protein: CASSLALDSSTDTQYF

V gene: TRBV7-2
clone size: NA
D gene: TRBD1
J gene: TRBJ1-1
CDR3 DNA: TGTGCCAGCAGCATTCGACAGGGCGGGACTGAAGCTTTCTTT
CDR3 protein: CASSIRQGGTEAFF